This T cell receptor beta chain is drawn from a study of cytomegalovirus exposure and HLA in healthy donors. Whole-study findings and limits: Associated with HLA alleles at 0.05 false discovery rate in a later analysis were around 17,000 TCR beta sequences. Later analysis suggested links between common viral pathogens and several top significant clusters. Researchers reported that three CMV-associated chains were confirmed in vitro as CMV antigen-specific. Compared with the roughly 700-donor mean, an Asian-associated ancestry cluster reportedly had fewer N-insertions, according to a later analysis.

The PCR made use of 60 Vbeta and 13 Jbeta primers. TCRdb keeps only in-frame clones here, not all; method: immunoSEQ multiplex PCR. The table lists 110,000 to 150,000 clones, approximately 9% of them singletons, with roughly 1.9% in the top ten. Trimming at V came to 6 bases and at J to 6 bases, leaving 7 bases not matched to a gene. This CDR3 region has 14 residues. Germline V gene data show CDR1 as MNHNY and CDR2 as SVGAGI (reference sequence). On this clone: The antigen is unknown.

This rearrangement joins TRBV6-6 to TRBJ2-3; 9 nucleotides agree with TRBD2. The receptor's source is a male donor in good health and CMV-seronegative. Sequencing was done on a sample of PBMCs. The DNA for the CDR3 is TGTGCCAGCAGCCGAAGGCGGGGGGGGGATACGCAGTATTTT. It translates to CASSRRRGGDTQYF.